The source of this T cell receptor (beta chain) is a study of Graves' ophthalmopathy and Graves' hyperthyroidism. Broader study findings: Progression of ophthalmopathy was predicted by the model with about 67% sensitivity and roughly 74% specificity.

This clonotype was recorded at least ten times. Its matching antigen is unknown. There are 14 residues in the CDR3. Trimming left V 1 base short and J 6 bases short, with 13 bases between. The V gene's germline CDR1 is SEHNR and CDR2 FQNEAQ (reference sequence). Amplified material comprised TCR beta CDR3 regions derived from RNA transcripts. Second-round multiplex PCR came after a first-round RT-PCR that employed HTBI primers. MiXCR, applied by TCRdb to the multiplex PCR reads, yields one record per CDR3 protein. The repertoire holds 500,000 to 600,000 distinct CDR3 sequences, with 35% to 40% as singletons.

Sequencing was done on a sample of peripheral blood or thyroid tissue (not recorded which). The TCR originated in an adult man with Graves' hyperthyroidism. V usage is TRBV7-9 and J usage is TRBJ2-7; TRBD1 might be the D (6 bases). Here the CDR3 reads CASSLGTEISEQYF. The CDR3 bases are TGTGCCAGCAGCTTAGGGACAGAAATCAGCGAGCAGTACTTC.